In its sample, the clone carrying this TCR beta chain was seen a few times. Its specificity is unknown. Treatment of the sample: roughly nine-day PBMC culture with coronavirus spike peptide pools or control peptides (ViraFEST assay). Unexposed donor CD4+ T cells predated the COVID-19 pandemic, collected 2011-2018. This specimen belongs to a study of vaccination and CD4 T cells after COVID-19. Sequenced with the Oncomine TCR Beta short-read assay was DNA taken from cultured CD4+ T cells. Genomic DNA was drawn out of CD4+ T cells grown in culture. Each CDR3 protein is one row after TCRdb ran MiXCR on the PCR reads. The repertoire holds about 8,400 distinct CDR3 sequences, with 45% to 50% as singletons. V shed 2 bases, J shed 7 bases, and the junction held 13 bases outside the gene matches. In germline, CDR1 is GTSNPN, CDR2 SVGIG (reference sequence). This CDR3 spans 15 amino acids.

The sample taken for sequencing was CD4+ T cells from blood, cultured in vitro. J is TRBJ1-2 and V is TRBV30, with 7 bases identical to TRBD1. This TCR was sampled from a human donor in good health. The CDR3 region is CAWSPPNRGASGYTF. The CDR3 DNA is TGTGCCTGGAGTCCACCGAACAGGGGTGCAAGTGGCTACACCTTC.